The clone carrying this TCR beta chain was observed once. Data came from immunoSEQ multiplex PCR; TCRdb stores just in-frame clones and leaves some out. The table has over 85,000 clones, roughly 90% seen once. The data were obtained in a study of blood T cell repertoires in COVID-19. The germline CDR1 and CDR2 sequences are SGHTA and FQGTGA. V was pared by 4 bases and J by 2 bases, with 12 bases of the junction left unmatched. CDR3 length: 17 amino acids. The TCR originated in a woman aged 45-65 years with COVID-19, enrolled during active disease. Sequenced material: peripheral blood. V is TRBV7-3 and J is TRBJ2-3; 7 nucleotides line up with TRBD2. This chain's CDR3 is CASSSTGLGRFTDTQYF. The CDR3 DNA reads as TGTGCCAGCAGCTCGACCGGACTAGGGAGGTTCACAGATACGCAGTATTTT. Combining the CDR3 with reference TRBV7-3 and TRBJ2-3 gives the whole variable domain GAGVSQTPSNKVTEKGKYVELRCDPISGHTALYWYRQSLGQGPEFLIYFQGTGAADDSGLPNDRFFAVRPEGSVSTLKIQRTERGDSAVYLCASSSTGLGRFTDTQYFGPGTRLTVL.